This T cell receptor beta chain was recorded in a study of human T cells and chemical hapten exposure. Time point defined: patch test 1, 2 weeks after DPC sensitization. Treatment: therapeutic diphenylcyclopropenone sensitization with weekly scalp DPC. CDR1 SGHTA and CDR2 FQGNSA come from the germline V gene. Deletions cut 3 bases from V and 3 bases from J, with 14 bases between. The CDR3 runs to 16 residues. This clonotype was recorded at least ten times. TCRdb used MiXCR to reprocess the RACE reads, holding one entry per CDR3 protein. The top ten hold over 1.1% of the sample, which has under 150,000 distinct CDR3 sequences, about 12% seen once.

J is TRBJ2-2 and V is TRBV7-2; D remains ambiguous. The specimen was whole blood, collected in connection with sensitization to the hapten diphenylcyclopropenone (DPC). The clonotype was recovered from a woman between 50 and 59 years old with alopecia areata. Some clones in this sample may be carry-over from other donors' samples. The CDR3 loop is CASSLGPGPDTGELFF. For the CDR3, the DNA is TGTGCCAGCAGCTTGGGCCCAGGTCCCGACACCGGGGAGCTGTTTTTT.